This TCR beta chain stems from a study of T cells in localized non-small cell lung cancer. Generated by immunoSEQ multiplex PCR, the TCRdb table keeps only in-frame clones and is missing some. The table shows tens of thousands of clones, with 85% to 95% occurring only once. Regarding this clone: What it recognizes is unknown.

General study results and limits: The study detected a median roughly 50 of the top 100 tumor clones in adjacent lung. Uninvolved adjacent lung showed the highest T cell clonality, exceeding tumor. There was an association of higher blood T cell density with longer overall survival. A single tumor region was sequenced, leaving heterogeneity possible.

The CDR3 totals 17 residues. V lost 1 base and J lost 6; bases outside the gene matches: 13. CDR1 SGHRS and CDR2 YFSETQ come from the germline V gene. The specimen comprised peripheral blood, sampled before any cancer treatment. The chain is built from TRBV5-1 and TRBJ2-7; 10 nucleotides match TRBD2. This clonotype was obtained from a woman aged 35 to 70 with stage I lung adenocarcinoma. The CDR3 spells CASSLSAGGPNGFEQYF. CDR3 coding DNA: TGCGCCAGCAGCTTGTCAGCGGGAGGGCCAAATGGGTTCGAGCAGTACTTC.